This TCR beta chain was captured by sequencing in a study of human T cells and chemical hapten exposure. Study-wide background: TCR yields per sample varied, mainly owing to small pooled library volume differences. Study-level results: Donors had alopecia, so their immune response may differ from healthy people's.

For this clonotype: Its antigen remains unknown.

Each CDR3 protein is one row after TCRdb ran MiXCR on the RACE reads. The table lists around 52,000 distinct CDR3 sequences, 7% to 10% of them singletons, with 13% in the top ten. Time point noted: patch test 1, 2 weeks after DPC sensitization. As for treatment: therapeutic diphenylcyclopropenone sensitization with weekly scalp DPC. CDR1 and CDR2 from the germline V gene are DFQATT and SNEGSKA (reference sequence). Deletions cut 1 base from V and 4 bases from J, with 10 bases between. This CDR3 has 14 amino acids. The sequences come from whole blood, collected in connection with sensitization to the hapten diphenylcyclopropenone (DPC). The chain links TRBV20-1 to TRBJ2-2; maybe TRBD2 (6 bases). The sequence came from a woman in her thirties or forties with alopecia areata. Some clones in this sample may be carry-over from other donors' samples. The CDR3 protein is CSARVGGGTGELFF. CDR3 DNA sequence: TGCAGTGCTAGAGTCGGGGGAGGCACCGGGGAGCTGTTTTTT.